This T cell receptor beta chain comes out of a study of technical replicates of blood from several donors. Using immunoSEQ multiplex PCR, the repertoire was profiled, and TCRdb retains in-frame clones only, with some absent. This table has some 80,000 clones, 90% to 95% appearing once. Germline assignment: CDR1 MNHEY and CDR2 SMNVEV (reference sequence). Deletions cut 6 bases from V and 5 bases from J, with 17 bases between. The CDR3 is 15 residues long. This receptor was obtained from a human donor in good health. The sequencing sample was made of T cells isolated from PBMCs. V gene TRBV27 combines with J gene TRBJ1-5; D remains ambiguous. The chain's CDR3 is CASSNQMWAHQPQHF. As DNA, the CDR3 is TGTGCCAGCAGCAATCAAATGTGGGCACATCAGCCCCAGCATTTT.